The entry that follows covers one T cell receptor beta chain sequence. As yet, its antigen is unknown. Study-level points and caveats: Tumor memory CD4+ T cell TCR gene usage was found to cluster with blood and lymph node memory CD4+ cells and with lymph node naive CD4+ cells. Tumor Treg TCRs overlapped most with tumor naive CD4+ cells.

Semi-nested PCR with Nested Universal Primer A followed constant-region reverse priming of full-length variable regions. TCRdb re-derived calls from the 5' RACE reads in MiXCR, one entry per CDR3 protein. The sample includes 62,000 or so distinct CDR3 sequences, around a fifth seen only once; the top ten take 2.5% to 3.5%. The receptor was isolated from a female donor with breast cancer. Sequencing was done on a sample of memory CD4+ T cells sorted from a lymph node. Stated subset: memory CD4+ T cells, CD4+CD45RO+CD25-.

CDR3 nucleotide sequence: TGCAGCGTTGGGAGACAGGGGGCGGAAGCTTTCTTT. Translated: CSVGRQGAEAFF. The V gene is TRBV29-1, the J gene TRBJ1-1; 10 positions match TRBD1. V shed 4 bases and J 8 bases; nucleotides not matched to a gene: 4. The CDR3 loop spans 12 amino acids. Per the germline V gene, CDR1 is SQVTM and CDR2 is ANQGSEA.